This T cell receptor beta chain came from a study of blood T cell repertoires in COVID-19. Background on the study: Samples taken during acute and convalescent COVID-19 were collected in the United States, Italy and Spain. T cells, B-cell-depleted T cells, or PBMCs provided the cDNA or gDNA that served as material.

Per the authors' pipeline: The assay estimated nucleated cells by amplifying reference gene primers. Clones were read by immunoSEQ multiplex PCR, and TCRdb kept only the in-frame ones, dropping some. The V and J calls and the clone size are those of that table, but D and trimming were determined from the DNA. The profile shows roughly 150,000 clones, approximately 88% of them singletons. Germline V gene sequence: CDR1 LGHDT, CDR2 YNNKEL (reference sequence). V was pared by 1 base and J by 6 bases, with 15 bases between. CDR3 length equals 15 residues. The chain links TRBV3-1 (or the pseudogene TRBV3-2) to TRBJ1-2; D is ambiguous. The TCR sequence derives from a woman of 80 years or more with active or convalescent COVID-19. What was sequenced was peripheral blood. CDR3 residues: CASSQGRGKADGYTF. The CDR3 nucleotides are TGTGCCAGCAGCCAAGGTCGCGGGAAAGCGGATGGCTACACCTTC.